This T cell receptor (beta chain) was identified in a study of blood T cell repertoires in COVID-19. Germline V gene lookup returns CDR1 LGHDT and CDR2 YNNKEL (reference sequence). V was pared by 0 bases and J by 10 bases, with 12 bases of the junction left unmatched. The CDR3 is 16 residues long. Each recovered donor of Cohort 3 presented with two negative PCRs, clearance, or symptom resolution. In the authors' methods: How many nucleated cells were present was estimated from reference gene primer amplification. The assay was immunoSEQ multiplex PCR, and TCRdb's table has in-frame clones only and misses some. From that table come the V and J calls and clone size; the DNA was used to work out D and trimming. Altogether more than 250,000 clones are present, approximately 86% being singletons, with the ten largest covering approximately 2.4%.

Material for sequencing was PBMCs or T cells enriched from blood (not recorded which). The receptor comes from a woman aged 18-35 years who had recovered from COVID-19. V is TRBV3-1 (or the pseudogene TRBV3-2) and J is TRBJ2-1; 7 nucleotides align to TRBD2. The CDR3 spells CASSQDSVGWTREQFF. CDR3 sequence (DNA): TGTGCCAGCAGCCAAGATTCGGTCGGCTGGACTAGGGAGCAGTTCTTC.